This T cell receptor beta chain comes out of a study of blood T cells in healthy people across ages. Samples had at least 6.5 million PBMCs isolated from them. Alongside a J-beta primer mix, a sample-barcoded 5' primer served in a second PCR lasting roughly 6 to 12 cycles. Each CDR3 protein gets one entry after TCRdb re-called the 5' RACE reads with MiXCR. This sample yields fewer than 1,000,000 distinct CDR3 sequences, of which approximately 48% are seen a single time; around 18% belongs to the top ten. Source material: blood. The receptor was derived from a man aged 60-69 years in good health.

CDR3 residues: CASSLSSQTQYF. DNA for the CDR3: TGTGCCAGCAGCTTGAGTTCTCAGACCCAGTACTTC. This chain joins TRBV5-8 and TRBJ2-7; D remains unclear. The end of the DNA fits TRBJ2-5 better, so the J call may be wrong. The CDR3 has 12 residues. From germline, CDR1 is SGHTS and CDR2 YDEGEE.